This TCR beta chain was obtained from a study of identical twins. Study-level findings and limits: Abundant beta clonotypes from cord blood bore fewer insertions; memory repertoires lacked this pattern.

The CDR3 extends over 14 amino acids. With 3 bases removed from V and 1 base from J, the gap between germline ends came to 9 bases. This clonotype was seen repeatedly, ten times or more. No antigen is known for it. Using its own MiXCR run on the 5' RACE reads, TCRdb lists one record per CDR3 protein. Seen here are roughly 690,000 distinct CDR3 sequences, roughly 6% observed once, and the top ten hold 1.5% to 2%. This chain connects TRBV12-3 or TRBV12-4 to TRBJ1-2; the D is unclear. The receptor's source is a man aged 18 to 29 in good health. The source material was naive T cells sorted from blood. Here the CDR3 DNA reads TGTGCCAGCAGTTTGGAACAGAGTAACTATGGCTACACCTTC. It yields the protein CASSLEQSNYGYTF.